This T cell receptor (beta chain) comes out of a study of blood T cell repertoires in COVID-19. Study context: COVID-19 samples from acute and convalescent phases originated in the United States, Italy and Spain. T cells, B-cell-depleted T cells, or PBMCs supplied cDNA or gDNA.

In the original analysis: Reference gene primer amplification yielded estimated nucleated cell counts. The protocol was immunoSEQ multiplex PCR, while the TCRdb copy is restricted to in-frame clones and leaves out a portion. V and J calls plus clone size are reproduced from that table; the DNA served to infer D and trimming. The repertoire holds fewer than 350,000 clones, with around four fifths as singletons. Germline CDR1 is MNHEY and CDR2 is SVGEGT. The CDR3 totals 15 residues. After removal of 6 bases from V and 6 bases from J, the junction contained 6 bases not matched to a gene. The chain recombines TRBV6-2 or TRBV6-3 with TRBJ2-1; the match to TRBD2 covers 12 bases. Sequenced material: peripheral blood. This clonotype originated in a woman aged 45-60 years with active or convalescent COVID-19. The CDR3 sequence: CASSQLAGGGNEQFF. For the CDR3, the DNA is TGTGCCAGCAGCCAACTAGCGGGAGGTGGCAATGAGCAGTTCTTC.